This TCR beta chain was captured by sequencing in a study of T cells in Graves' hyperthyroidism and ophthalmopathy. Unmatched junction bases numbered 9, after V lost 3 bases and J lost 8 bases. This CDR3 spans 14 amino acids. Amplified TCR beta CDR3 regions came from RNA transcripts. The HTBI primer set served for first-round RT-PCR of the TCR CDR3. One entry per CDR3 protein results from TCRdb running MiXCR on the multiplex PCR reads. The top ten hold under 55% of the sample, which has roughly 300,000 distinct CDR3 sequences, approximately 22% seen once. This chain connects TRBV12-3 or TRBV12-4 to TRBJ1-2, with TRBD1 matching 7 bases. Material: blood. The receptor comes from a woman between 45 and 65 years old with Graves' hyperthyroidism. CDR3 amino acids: CASSFQGTDYGYTF. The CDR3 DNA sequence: TGTGCCAGCAGTTTCCAAGGGACAGATTACGGCTACACCTTC.